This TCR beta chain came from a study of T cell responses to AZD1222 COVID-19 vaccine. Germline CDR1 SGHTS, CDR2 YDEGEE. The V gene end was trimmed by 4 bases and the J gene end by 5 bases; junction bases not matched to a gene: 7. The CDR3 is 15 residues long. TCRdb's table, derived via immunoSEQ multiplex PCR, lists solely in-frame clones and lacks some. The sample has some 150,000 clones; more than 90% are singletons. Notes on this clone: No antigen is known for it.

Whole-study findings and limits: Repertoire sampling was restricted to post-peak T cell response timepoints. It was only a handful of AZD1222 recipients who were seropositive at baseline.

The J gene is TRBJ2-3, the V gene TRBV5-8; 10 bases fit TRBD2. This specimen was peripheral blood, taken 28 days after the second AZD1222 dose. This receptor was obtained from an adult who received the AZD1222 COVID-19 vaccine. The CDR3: CASSLGLAEGDTQYF. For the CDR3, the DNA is TGTGCCAGCAGCCTTGGACTAGCGGAAGGAGATACGCAGTATTTT.